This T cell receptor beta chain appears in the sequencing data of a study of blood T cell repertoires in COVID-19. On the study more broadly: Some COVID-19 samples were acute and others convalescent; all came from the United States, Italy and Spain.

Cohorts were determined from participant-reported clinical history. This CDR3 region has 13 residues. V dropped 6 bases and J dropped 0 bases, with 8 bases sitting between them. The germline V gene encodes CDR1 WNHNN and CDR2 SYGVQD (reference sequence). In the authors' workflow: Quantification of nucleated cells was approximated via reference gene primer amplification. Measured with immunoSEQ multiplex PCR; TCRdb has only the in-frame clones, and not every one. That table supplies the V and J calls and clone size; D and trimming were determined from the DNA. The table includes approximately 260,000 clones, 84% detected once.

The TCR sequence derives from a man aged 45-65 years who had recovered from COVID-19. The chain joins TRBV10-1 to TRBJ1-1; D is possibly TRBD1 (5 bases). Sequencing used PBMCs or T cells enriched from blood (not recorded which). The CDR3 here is CASSPTVNTEAFF. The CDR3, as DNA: TGCGCCAGCAGCCCGACAGTGAACACTGAAGCTTTCTTT.